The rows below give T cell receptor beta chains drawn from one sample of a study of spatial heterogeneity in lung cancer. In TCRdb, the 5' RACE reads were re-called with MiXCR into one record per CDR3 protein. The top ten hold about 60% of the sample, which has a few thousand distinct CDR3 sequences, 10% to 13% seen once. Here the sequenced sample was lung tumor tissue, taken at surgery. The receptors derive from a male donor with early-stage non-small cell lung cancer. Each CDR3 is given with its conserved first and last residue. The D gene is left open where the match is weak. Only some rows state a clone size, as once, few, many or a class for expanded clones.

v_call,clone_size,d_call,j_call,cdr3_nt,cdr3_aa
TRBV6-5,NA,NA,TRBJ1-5,TGTGCCCGGGCGGTCAATAGCAATCAGCCCCAGCATTTT,CARAVNSNQPQHF
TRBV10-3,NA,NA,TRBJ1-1,TGTGCCATCAGCGCTTACACTGAAGCTTTCTTT,CAISAYTEAFF
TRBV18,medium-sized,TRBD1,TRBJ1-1,TGTGCCAGCTCACCCGCTGTCACAGGGGGCACTGAAGCTTTCTTT,CASSPAVTGGTEAFF
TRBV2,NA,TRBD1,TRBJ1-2,TGTGCCAGCAGGGACGGACAGGGGAGGGCCTATGGCTACACCTTC,CASRDGQGRAYGYTF
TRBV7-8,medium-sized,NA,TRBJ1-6,TGTGCCAGCAGCTCAACTCCGACAAATAATTCACCCCTCCACTTT,CASSSTPTNNSPLHF
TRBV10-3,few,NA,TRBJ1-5,TGTGCCATCAGTGCCTCGAAAGCGGACGGCCAGCATTTT,CAISASKADGQHF
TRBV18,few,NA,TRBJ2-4,TGTGCCAGCTCACCACCGGTCAGGACAGATTTAAACATTCAGTACTTC,CASSPPVRTDLNIQYF
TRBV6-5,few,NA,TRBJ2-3,TGTGCCAGCAGTTACTCCAAAGACAAGACGGACACGCAGTATTTT,CASSYSKDKTDTQYF
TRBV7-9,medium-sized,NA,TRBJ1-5,TGTGCCAGCAGCCAAAATCCAGGTCAGCCCCAGCATTTT,CASSQNPGQPQHF
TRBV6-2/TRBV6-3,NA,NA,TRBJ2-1,TGTGCCAGCAGTTACAGCAGTGGGGGGACAGTGGGGAATGAGCAGTTCTTC,CASSYSSGGTVGNEQFF
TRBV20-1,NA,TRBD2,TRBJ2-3,TGCAGTGCCCAGACTAGCGGGGTGGCAGATACGCAGTATTTT,CSAQTSGVADTQYF
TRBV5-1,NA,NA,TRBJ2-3,TGCGCCAGCACCCACCAGGCGCGGGGAATGGATACGCAGTATTTT,CASTHQARGMDTQYF
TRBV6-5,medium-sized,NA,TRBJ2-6,TGTGCCAGCAGTTACGGGGCAGGTTTTACCACCTCTGGGGCCAACGTCCTGACTTTC,CASSYGAGFTTSGANVLTF
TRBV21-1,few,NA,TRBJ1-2,TGTGCCAGCACATTAAAACGACAGGGATATGGCTACACCTTC,CASTLKRQGYGYTF
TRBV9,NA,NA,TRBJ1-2,TGTGCCAGCAGCGTAGACACCACAGACGTTATTGGCTACACCTTC,CASSVDTTDVIGYTF
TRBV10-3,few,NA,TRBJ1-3,TGTGCCACGAAGACGGCAGTTTACCCTGGAAACACCATATATTTT,CATKTAVYPGNTIYF
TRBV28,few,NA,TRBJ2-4,TGTGCCAGCACAGTAACAGGCAGAGCCAAAAACATTCAGTACTTC,CASTVTGRAKNIQYF
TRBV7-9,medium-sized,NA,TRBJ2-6,TGTGCCAGCAGCTCCCGGTGGGGGGACTTCATTGGGGCTGGGGCCAACGTCCTGACTTTC,CASSSRWGDFIGAGANVLTF
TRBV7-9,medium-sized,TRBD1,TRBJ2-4,TGTGCCAGCAGCTCTATAGGACAGGGAGGCATTCAGTACTTC,CASSSIGQGGIQYF
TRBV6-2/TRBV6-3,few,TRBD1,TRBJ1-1,TGTGCCAGCAGTCGTAGGACAGGGAGGAACACTGAAGCTTTCTTT,CASSRRTGRNTEAFF
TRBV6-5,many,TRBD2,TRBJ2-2,TGTGCCAGCAGTTACACCGAACGGGAGGCGTACACCGGGGAGCTGTTTTTT,CASSYTEREAYTGELFF
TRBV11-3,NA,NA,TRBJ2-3,TGTGCCAGCAGCTTAGTATTAGCGGCCACAGATACGCAGTATTTT,CASSLVLAATDTQYF
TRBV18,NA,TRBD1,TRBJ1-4,TGTGCCAGCTCACTTTCGGCGGGACAGCGAAATGAAAAACTGTTTTTT,CASSLSAGQRNEKLFF
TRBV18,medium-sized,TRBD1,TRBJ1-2,TGTGCCAGCTCACCGGGACAGAACTATGGCTACACCTTC,CASSPGQNYGYTF
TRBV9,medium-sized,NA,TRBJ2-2,TGTGCCAGCAGCGTGGCAGGGTACACCGGGGAGCTGTTTTTT,CASSVAGYTGELFF
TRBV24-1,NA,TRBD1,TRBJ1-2,TGTGCCACCAGTGATCCGGGACAGGGGGCGTTCAGTGGCTACACCTTC,CATSDPGQGAFSGYTF
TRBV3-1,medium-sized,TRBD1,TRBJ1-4,TGTGCCAGCAGCCACCTGACAGGGTACGATGAAAAACTGTTTTTT,CASSHLTGYDEKLFF
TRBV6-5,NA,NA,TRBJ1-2,TGTGCCAGCAGTACGCAACAATCTAACTATGGCTACACCTTC,CASSTQQSNYGYTF
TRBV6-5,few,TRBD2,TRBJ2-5,TGTGCCAGCAGTACCGGGACTAGCGGGGCTCCGCAAGAGACCCAGTACTTC,CASSTGTSGAPQETQYF
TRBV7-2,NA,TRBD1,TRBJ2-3,TGTGCCAGCAGAGGACAGGGGGCGCCGACAGATACGCAGTATTTT,CASRGQGAPTDTQYF
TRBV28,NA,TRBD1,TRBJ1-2,TGTGCCAGCAGTCGGACAGGGCTCACCTTC,CASSRTGLTF
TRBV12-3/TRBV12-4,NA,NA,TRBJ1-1,TGTGCCAGCAGCCAATTATTGGGATACACTGAAGCTTTCTTT,CASSQLLGYTEAFF
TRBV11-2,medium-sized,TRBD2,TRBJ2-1,TGTGCCAGCAGCTACCGGTCCATGGCGGGGGTCAATGAGCAGTTCTTC,CASSYRSMAGVNEQFF
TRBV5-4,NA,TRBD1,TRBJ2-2,TGTGCCAGCAGTTCGTCGGGACAGAGGAACACCGGGGAGCTGTTTTTT,CASSSSGQRNTGELFF
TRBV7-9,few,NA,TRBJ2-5,TGTGCCAGCAGCCCCAACGAACCACAAGAGACCCAGTACTTC,CASSPNEPQETQYF
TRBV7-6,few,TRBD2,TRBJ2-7,TGTGCCAGCAGCTTGGATAGCGGGGGCTACGAGCAGTACTTC,CASSLDSGGYEQYF
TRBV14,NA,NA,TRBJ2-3,TGTGCCAGCAGCCATGGGTATACGCAGTATTTT,CASSHGYTQYF
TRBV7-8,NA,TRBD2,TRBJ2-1,TGTGCCAGCAGCTTACGACGGACTAGCGGGAGTTCGGATGAGCAGTTCTTC,CASSLRRTSGSSDEQFF
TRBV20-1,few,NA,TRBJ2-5,TGCAGTGCACGGGCGCCGCGAGAGACCCAGTACTTC,CSARAPRETQYF
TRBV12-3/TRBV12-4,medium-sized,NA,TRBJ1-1,TGTGCCAGCAGTTTATTTCTGGGATCGGGCCAAATTGAAGCTTTCTTT,CASSLFLGSGQIEAFF
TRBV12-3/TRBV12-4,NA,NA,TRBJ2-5,TGTGCCAGCAGCCGAATTGGGGGGTCCATTAAAGAGACCCAGTACTTC,CASSRIGGSIKETQYF
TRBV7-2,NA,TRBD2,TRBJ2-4,TGTGCCAGCAGCCCCTCGGGGAGGACTAGCGGGAGTAGGAAAAACATTCAGTACTTC,CASSPSGRTSGSRKNIQYF
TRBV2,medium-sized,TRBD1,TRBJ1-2,TGTGCCAGCAAGGACAGGGGATATGGCTACACCTTC,CASKDRGYGYTF
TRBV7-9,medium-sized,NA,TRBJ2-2,TGTGCCAGCAGCCCACAGGGAGGACACCTTGGAAGGACCGGGGAGCTGTTTTTT,CASSPQGGHLGRTGELFF
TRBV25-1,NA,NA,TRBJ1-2,TGTGCCAGCAGTGACCACCTCGGGCAGAGCTATGGCTACACCTTC,CASSDHLGQSYGYTF
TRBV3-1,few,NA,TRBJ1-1,TGTGCCAGCAGCCTGAATTGGCCTTCGGGGGCTTTCTTT,CASSLNWPSGAFF